The 18 T cell receptor beta chains presented below share a single source sample, sequenced in a study of cytomegalovirus exposure and HLA in healthy donors listed by TCRdb under 2017. The library was generated by the immunoSEQ multiplex PCR assay. For the multiplex PCR, a mixture combining 60 forward primers for TCR Vbeta segments and 13 reverse primers for TCR Jbeta segments was used. Entries here come from immuneACCESS through TCRdb and include only in-frame sequences with V and J called. Some clones fail to appear in such tables; in the studies checked, an unresolved V gene covers under half of the shortfall, and the cause of the remainder is unknown. The sample contains about 240,000 clones, around 81% of them found a single time. The ten largest account for less than 8.5% of the sample. Material for sequencing was PBMCs. Every receptor here comes from a woman between 55 and 75 years old in good health and CMV-seropositive.

The rearrangement links TRBV6-1 to TRBJ2-7; 9 bases line up with TRBD1. The trim removed 4 bases at V and 4 bases at J, leaving 11 bases unmatched. The CDR3 runs 16 residues. Germline-derived CDR1 and CDR2 are MNHNS and SASEGT. The CDR3 here is CASSVPRDRVRYEQYF. For the CDR3, the DNA is TGTGCCAGCAGTGTCCCCCGGGACAGGGTAAGGTACGAGCAGTACTTC.

This chain links TRBV5-1 with TRBJ2-1; 10 bases align to TRBD2. Looked up from germline, CDR1 is SGHRS and CDR2 is YFSETQ. The CDR3 length is 16 residues. With 4 bases clipped from V and 3 bases from J, the junction kept 7 bases outside the gene matches. The chain's CDR3 is CASSPAGTSVYNEQFF. The DNA for the CDR3 is TGCGCCAGCAGCCCCGCCGGGACTAGCGTCTACAATGAGCAGTTCTTC.

This clone was counted only a few times. The genes are TRBV14 and TRBJ1-1, with 8 bases aligning to TRBD1. The CDR3 runs to 13 residues. Trimming removed 3 bases from V and 4 bases from J; junction bases left unmatched: 1. Germline CDR1 SGHDN, CDR2 FVKESK. CDR3 nucleotides: TGTGCCAGCAGCCAGGACAGGGTCACTGAAGCTTTCTTT. Encoded protein: CASSQDRVTEAFF.

This chain links TRBV27 with TRBJ2-3; D perhaps matches TRBD1 (6 bases). V lost 8 bases, J lost 0 bases, and 15 bases lay in between. From germline, CDR1 is MNHEY and CDR2 SMNVEV (reference sequence). The CDR3 length is 15 residues. CDR3 in amino acids: CASGRQAPSTDTQYF. The CDR3 DNA is TGTGCCAGCGGTCGACAGGCGCCTAGCACAGATACGCAGTATTTT.

V is TRBV5-5 and J is TRBJ1-2, with unresolved D. This CDR3 contains 12 residues. V gave up 5 bases and J gave up 0 bases, with 5 bases separating them. The germline V gene encodes CDR1 SGHKS and CDR2 YYEKEE (reference sequence). In nucleotides, the CDR3 is TGTGCCAGCAGTTTAGCTAACTATGGCTACACCTTC. Its protein is CASSLANYGYTF.

CDR3 sequence reads: CASTVLGRDEAFF. The DNA for the CDR3 is TGCGCCAGCACCGTTCTGGGCAGGGATGAAGCTTTCTTT. V is TRBV5-1 and J is TRBJ1-1; a possible D gene is TRBD1 (5 bases). The CDR3 sequence is 13 residues long. V was shortened by 6 bases and J by 7 bases, with 16 bases between the two germline ends. Germline assignment: CDR1 SGHRS and CDR2 YFSETQ.

The rearrangement uses TRBV23-1 and TRBJ2-7; 8 bases map to TRBD1. TRBV23-1 qualifies as an ORF whose function is uncertain. The J segment lost 0 bases and the V segment lost 5 bases, leaving 6 bases of the junction unmatched. CDR3 length: 15 amino acids. CDR3 loop: CASSYGQGSSYEQYF. In nucleotides, the CDR3 is TGCGCCAGCAGTTACGGACAGGGAAGCTCCTACGAGCAGTACTTC.

This sequence joins TRBV28 and TRBJ2-2, with TRBD2 matching 9 bases. The CDR3 loop spans 15 amino acids. Unmatched junction bases numbered 4, after V lost 2 bases and J lost 6 bases. CDR1 and CDR2 from the germline V gene are MDHEN and SYDVKM. The CDR3 protein is CASSLVAGVPGELFF. CDR3 nucleotide sequence: TGTGCCAGCAGTTTAGTAGCGGGAGTCCCCGGGGAGCTGTTTTTT.

This rearrangement joins TRBV9 to TRBJ1-1; a weak D match, TRBD1 (6 bases). Trimming shortened V by 4 bases and J by 1 base, and 11 bases separated the two germline ends. Per germline, CDR1 SGDLS and CDR2 YYNGEE. This CDR3 has 14 amino acids. The CDR3 coding sequence is TGTGCCAGCAGCCCGGGACATCAGAACACTGAAGCTTTCTTT. Its protein is CASSPGHQNTEAFF.

The chain uses TRBV11-1 and TRBJ2-3; 8 bases line up with TRBD1. CDR1 SGHAT and CDR2 FQDESV come from the germline V gene (reference sequence). The V and J ends lost 10 bases and 5 bases, in that order; junction bases with no gene match: 8. CDR3 size: 13 residues. CDR3 region: CATKDRVRDTQYF. The CDR3 nucleotides read TGTGCCACAAAGGACAGGGTCAGAGATACGCAGTATTTT.

The gene calls are TRBV4-1 and TRBJ2-2, with 9 bases matching TRBD2. Germline assignment: CDR1 MGHRA and CDR2 YSYEKL. This CDR3 has 16 residues. Trimming cost V 6 bases and J 7 bases; bases outside gene matches: 12. The DNA for the CDR3 is TGCGCCAGCAGACGGGGAGGCGGGAGGGATGTCGGGGAGCTGTTTTTT. Its translation is CASRRGGGRDVGELFF.

V usage is TRBV29-1 and J usage is TRBJ1-1, with D uncertain. CDR3 length: 8 residues. Between the trimmed V and J ends, which lost 6 bases and 11 bases, there was a span of 7 bases. Germline V gene sequence: CDR1 SQVTM, CDR2 ANQGSEA. CDR3 residues: CSVDGAFF. The CDR3, as DNA: TGCAGCGTCGACGGGGCTTTCTTT.

The chain recombines TRBV7-2 with TRBJ2-3; TRBD2 agrees at 12 bases. The germline V gene encodes CDR1 SGHTA and CDR2 FQGNSA. This CDR3 has 18 residues. V gave up 1 base and J gave up 7 bases; unmatched junction bases: 12. The CDR3 DNA is TGTGCCAGCAGCTTAGGGCTGAGGTCTAGCGGGAGGGATTATACGCAGTATTTT. Its protein product is CASSLGLRSSGRDYTQYF.

V is TRBV2 and J is TRBJ1-1, with D unclear. CDR1 SNHLY and CDR2 FYNNEI come from the germline V gene. V was trimmed by 3 bases and J by 4 bases, leaving 12 bases between them. The CDR3 totals 14 residues. CDR3 protein: CASSDEGGSTEAFF. The DNA for the CDR3 is TGTGCCAGCAGTGACGAGGGCGGGAGCACTGAAGCTTTCTTT.

The chain has TRBV2 and TRBJ2-2; possibly TRBD1 for D (5 bases). CDR1 is SNHLY, CDR2 FYNNEI, per germline. The germline V and J ends were trimmed by 7 bases and 1 base, with 10 bases remaining between them. CDR3 length: 14 residues. Here the CDR3 DNA reads TGTGCCAGCACAGGGCTTAGGAACACCGGGGAGCTGTTTTTT. Translating it yields CASTGLRNTGELFF.

This clone was recorded once. The chain has TRBV7-9 and TRBJ1-2; D remains ambiguous. Trimming took 2 bases from V and 4 from J, leaving 11 bases between them. CDR1 and CDR2 (germline): SEHNR, FQNEAQ (reference sequence). The CDR3 has 14 amino acids. The CDR3 here is CASSLLSLLYGYTF. CDR3 nucleotide sequence: TGTGCCAGCAGCTTACTGTCGCTACTCTATGGCTACACCTTC.

The chain employs TRBV9 and TRBJ1-1, with a weak D call TRBD1 (5 bases). Trimming took off 0 bases at V and 3 bases at J, with 12 bases between the two ends. The CDR3 has 15 amino acids. CDR1 is SGDLS and CDR2 is YYNGEE in the germline V gene. The CDR3 here is CASSVGRGGDTEAFF. As DNA, the CDR3 is TGTGCCAGCAGCGTAGGTCGGGGGGGGGACACTGAAGCTTTCTTT.

CDR3 in amino acids: CASSETGLYEQYF. The CDR3 DNA is TGCGCCAGCAGTGAAACAGGTCTCTACGAGCAGTACTTC. The chain links TRBV10-1 to TRBJ2-7; D is perhaps TRBD1 (5 bases). Trimming took off 3 bases at V and 3 bases at J, with 9 bases between the two ends. The CDR3 contains 13 residues. The V gene's germline CDR1 is WNHNN and CDR2 SYGVQD (reference sequence).